The clone carrying this TCR beta chain appeared many times. The sample comes from a study of blood T cells in healthy people across ages. Trimming took 0 bases from V and 0 from J, leaving 12 bases between them. Germline CDR1 and CDR2: SGHTA and FQGNSA. This CDR3 comprises 16 residues. A second PCR of roughly 7 to 11 cycles used a sample-barcoded 5' primer and a J-beta primer mix. One entry per CDR3 protein, called by TCRdb with MiXCR from the 5' RACE reads. The sample contains about 900,000 distinct CDR3 sequences, 40% to 60% of which appear only once. This TCR was sampled from a man aged 25 to 40 in good health. The chain recombines TRBV7-2 with TRBJ2-7; tentatively, D is TRBD2 (6 bases). The sample was blood. The CDR3 region has the DNA TGTGCCAGCAGCTTAGCGTTAGCGGCAAGCTCCTACGAGCAGTACTTC. Its protein product is CASSLALAASSYEQYF. Full variable domain (missing parts from reference TRBV7-2 and TRBJ2-7): GAGVSQSPSNKVTEKGKDVELRCDPISGHTALYWYRQSLGQGLEFLIYFQGNSAPDKSGLPSDRFSAERTGGSVSTLTIQRTQQEDSAVYLCASSLALAASSYEQYFGPGTRLTVT.